The clone carrying this T cell receptor (beta chain) was counted a few times. Its antigen is undetermined. Germline V gene lookup returns CDR1 SGHRS and CDR2 YFSETQ. Trimming left V 0 bases short and J 4 bases short, with 16 bases between. The CDR3 is 16 amino acids. The sample originates from a study of shared clonotypes between healthy human individuals. Study-wide context: Every donor yielded three CD4 naive, three CD4 memory, two CD8 naive and one CD8 memory plate.

A deep-level run was used for the assay. Clones were read by immunoSEQ multiplex PCR, and TCRdb kept only the in-frame ones, dropping some. The sample includes about 1 million clones, 60% to 80% of them seen just once. Study findings and constraints: Naive subsets generally had larger estimated richness than memory subsets.

Sample: memory CD4+ T cells sorted from blood. The subset was: CD45RA-negative fraction. The chain combines TRBV5-1 with TRBJ1-2; the D is unclear. The source of this sequence is a young man in good health. CDR3 sequence: CASSLDFRAETYGYTF. Written as DNA, the CDR3 is TGCGCCAGCAGCTTGGATTTTAGGGCAGAAACCTATGGCTACACCTTC.